This passage covers 26 T cell receptor beta chains from one sample sequenced in a study of cytomegalovirus exposure and HLA in healthy donors. In the PCR, 60 Vbeta and 13 Jbeta primers were used. Measured with immunoSEQ multiplex PCR; TCRdb has only the in-frame clones, and not every one. The repertoire holds fewer than 180,000 clones, approximately 60% seen once, with approximately 6.6% in the top ten. What was sequenced was PBMCs. The origin of the receptors is a woman aged 60-75 years in good health and CMV-seropositive.

This clone was seen more than once but under ten times. The chain uses TRBV9 and TRBJ2-3; 11 bases are shared with TRBD2. Germline-derived CDR1 and CDR2 are SGDLS and YYNGEE. The CDR3 contains 18 residues. The J segment lost 0 bases and the V segment lost 5 bases, leaving 11 bases of the junction unmatched. The CDR3 sequence: CASSDTRGTSGSTDTQYF. Written as DNA, the CDR3 is TGTGCCAGCAGTGATACTCGCGGGACTAGCGGTAGCACAGATACGCAGTATTTT.

The chain recombines TRBV28 with TRBJ2-1; D possibly corresponds to TRBD2 (6 bases). The V end lost 10 bases, the J end lost 6 bases, and 25 bases lay between the germline ends. CDR1 and CDR2 (germline): MDHEN, SYDVKM. The length of the CDR3 is 16 residues. The CDR3 loop is CATVLNGTSDRNEQFF. The DNA of the CDR3 is TGTGCCACCGTCCTGAACGGGACTTCGGACCGCAATGAGCAGTTCTTC.

This rearrangement joins TRBV5-1 to TRBJ2-5; 7 positions agree with TRBD2. CDR3 size: 15 residues. The V segment lost 0 bases and the J segment 3 bases; nucleotides outside the gene matches: 5. Germline values: CDR1 SGHRS, CDR2 YFSETQ. The CDR3 nucleotides read TGCGCCAGCAGCTTGGGGTCGGGGGGTGAAGAGACCCAGTACTTC. Amino acid sequence: CASSLGSGGEETQYF.

This rearrangement joins TRBV11-3 to TRBJ2-7; D gene ambiguous. The CDR3 is 11 residues long. Germline V gives CDR1 SGHNT, CDR2 YENEEA. Trimming shortened V by 1 base and J by 10 bases, and 8 bases separated the two germline ends. The CDR3 coding sequence is TGTGCCAGCAGCTTAGTTATCCTCCAGTACTTC. Translating gives CASSLVILQYF.

This rearrangement joins TRBV19 to TRBJ2-7; D gene ambiguous. The CDR3 sequence is 13 residues long. V lost 0 bases to trimming and J lost 2 bases, with 5 bases between them. Per the germline V gene, CDR1 is LNHDA and CDR2 is SQIVND (reference sequence). CDR3 residues: CASSIELTYEQYF. The CDR3 DNA sequence: TGTGCCAGTAGTATAGAACTGACCTACGAGCAGTACTTC.

There are a few counts of this clone. The rearrangement joins TRBV7-2 to TRBJ2-7; TRBD2 is a possible D gene (5 bases). The germline V and J ends were trimmed by 5 bases and 1 base, with 15 bases remaining between them. The CDR3 loop spans 15 amino acids. Germline CDR1 and CDR2: SGHTA and FQGNSA. The CDR3 protein is CASSAVTGSSYEQYF. The CDR3 bases are TGTGCCAGCAGCGCGGTAACGGGAAGTTCCTACGAGCAGTACTTC.

V and J are TRBV28 and TRBJ2-1, with D maybe TRBD2 (5 bases). Trimming removed 10 bases from V and 2 bases from J, with 15 bases in between. CDR1 and CDR2 (germline): MDHEN, SYDVKM. This CDR3 contains 14 residues. CDR3 DNA: TGTGCCATCGCCCCACGGGATACCTACAATGAGCAGTTCTTC. Amino acid sequence: CAIAPRDTYNEQFF.

The rearrangement uses TRBV7-9 and TRBJ2-5; the match to TRBD2 covers 7 bases. CDR3 length: 12 residues. CDR1 is SEHNR, CDR2 FQNEAQ, per germline (reference sequence). Losses at the gene ends were 2 bases for V and 11 bases for J; bases not matched to a gene: 5. CDR3 protein: CASSLLAEEQYF. The DNA of the CDR3 is TGTGCCAGCAGCTTACTAGCGGAAGAGCAGTACTTC.

V usage is TRBV5-4 and J usage is TRBJ2-2, with TRBD2 identical over 8 bases. The CDR3 is made up of 20 amino acids. Germline V gene data show CDR1 as SGHNT and CDR2 as YYREEE (reference sequence). Germline trimming cut 3 bases from V and 3 bases from J; bases unmatched to any gene: 19. CDR3 sequence: CASSSRGGSGVWGDTGELFF. The CDR3 DNA reads as TGTGCCAGCAGCTCTCGGGGGGGGAGCGGTGTATGGGGAGACACCGGGGAGCTGTTTTTT.

The V gene is TRBV5-3, the J gene TRBJ2-1, with a tentative D call TRBD1 (6 bases). TRBV5-3 is identified as an open reading frame with a role that is uncertain. The CDR3 totals 16 residues. V lost 0 bases, J lost 2 bases, and 12 bases lay in between. The CDR3 DNA reads TGTGCCAGAAGCTTGGGGTGTTGGGACACCTACAATGAGCAGTTCTTC. Its translation is CARSLGCWDTYNEQFF.

This clone was observed a few times. At one end, the junction sequence differs from germline, possibly due to a read error. V gene TRBV7-7 combines with J gene TRBJ2-3; unclear D gene. Germline-derived CDR1 and CDR2 are SSHAT and FNYEAQ (reference sequence). This CDR3 region has 12 residues. CDR3 nucleotide sequence: TGTGCTAGCAGCTCTACTCCAGATACGCAGTATTTT. Translating it yields CASSSTPDTQYF.

The chain is built from TRBV6-1 and TRBJ2-5; 12 nucleotides line up with TRBD2. The CDR3 contains 15 residues. After removal of 8 bases from V and 5 bases from J, the junction contained 9 bases not matched to a gene. Germline loops: CDR1 MNHNS, CDR2 SASEGT. CDR3 nucleotide sequence: TGTGCCAGCCAACGACTAGCGGGAGTCGCGGAGACCCAGTACTTC. This translates into CASQRLAGVAETQYF.

The chain employs TRBV28 and TRBJ1-2, with 8 bases aligning to TRBD1. J lost 7 bases, V lost 6 bases, and 10 bases had no gene match. The germline V gene has CDR1 MDHEN and CDR2 SYDVKM. CDR3 size: 14 residues. The CDR3 nucleotides read TGTGCCAGCAGAGGGACAGGCGTGAAGGGTGGCTACACCTTC. This codes for CASRGTGVKGGYTF.

The rearrangement links TRBV11-2 to TRBJ2-2; 11 nucleotides agree with TRBD2. This CDR3 has 15 amino acids. CDR1 and CDR2 from the germline V gene are SGHAT and FQNNGV. With 6 bases clipped from V and 5 bases from J, the junction kept 5 bases outside the gene matches. CDR3 protein: CASRPGLADTGELFF. The CDR3 coding sequence is TGTGCCAGCAGACCGGGACTAGCGGATACCGGGGAGCTGTTTTTT.

V usage is TRBV7-3 and J usage is TRBJ2-1; TRBD1 agrees at 11 bases. This CDR3 region has 14 residues. The V gene end was trimmed by 0 bases and the J gene end by 8 bases; junction bases not matched to a gene: 0. Germline-derived CDR1 and CDR2 are SGHTA and FQGTGA. The CDR3 sequence is CASSLTGQGDEQFF. CDR3 DNA sequence: TGTGCCAGCAGCTTAACGGGACAGGGGGATGAGCAGTTCTTC.

The J gene is TRBJ2-5, the V gene TRBV28; TRBD1 aligns across 12 bases. CDR1 is MDHEN, CDR2 SYDVKM, per germline. The J segment lost 5 bases and the V segment lost 5 bases, leaving 12 bases of the junction unmatched. The CDR3 loop spans 17 amino acids. The CDR3 nucleotides are TGTGCCAGCAGTCCCTTGGGGACAGGGGGCGACGAGGAGACCCAGTACTTC. Translating it yields CASSPLGTGGDEETQYF.

This clone was picked up a small number of times. The rearrangement joins TRBV7-7 to TRBJ1-4; D not certain. The germline CDR1 and CDR2 sequences are SSHAT and FNYEAQ (reference sequence). The CDR3 spans 13 residues. V lost 5 bases and J lost 2, with 6 bases in between. The CDR3, as DNA: TGTGCCAGCAGCCCCGGGACTAATGAAAAACTGTTTTTT. Translating it yields CASSPGTNEKLFF.

The CDR3 is CAWRAGQGSYGYTF. CDR3 DNA sequence: TGTGCCTGGAGGGCGGGACAGGGGAGCTACGGCTACACCTTC. The chain has TRBV30 and TRBJ1-2; 10 bases line up with TRBD1. The V gene end was trimmed by 3 bases and the J gene end by 8 bases; junction bases not matched to a gene: 9. CDR1 GTSNPN and CDR2 SVGIG come from the germline V gene (reference sequence). The CDR3 runs to 14 residues. The full variable domain, with the rest looked up from reference TRBV30 and TRBJ1-2, is SQTIHQWPATLVQPVGSPLSLECTVEGTSNPNLYWYRQAAGRGLQLLFYSVGIGQISSEVPQNLSASRPQDRQFILSSKKLLLSDSGFYLCAWRAGQGSYGYTFGSGTRLTVV.

This clone was counted between two and nine times. Other nucleotide sequences from this sample produce the same CDR3. CDR3 protein: CASSKWTGSNTEAFF. In DNA, the CDR3 is TGTGCCAGCAGTAAATGGACAGGGTCAAACACTGAAGCTTTCTTT. V is TRBV27 and J is TRBJ1-1, with 8 bases that match TRBD1. V was clipped by 5 bases and J by 2 bases; unmatched bases: 7. There are 15 residues in the CDR3. Per the germline V gene, CDR1 is MNHEY and CDR2 is SMNVEV (reference sequence).

The chain combines TRBV5-1 with TRBJ2-1; 9 positions agree with TRBD2. The CDR3 sequence is 15 residues long. V lost 0 bases, J lost 6 bases, and 4 bases stayed unmatched. From germline, CDR1 is SGHRS and CDR2 YFSETQ. CDR3 protein: CASSLGTSVSNEQFF. CDR3 nucleotide sequence: TGCGCCAGCAGCTTGGGGACTAGCGTTAGCAATGAGCAGTTCTTC. Complete variable domain (other parts from reference TRBV5-1 and TRBJ2-1): KAGVTQTPRYLIKTRGQQVTLSCSPISGHRSVSWYQQTPGQGLQFLFEYFSETQRNKGNFPGRFSGRQFSNSRSEMNVSTLELGDSALYLCASSLGTSVSNEQFFGPGTRLTVL.

The rearrangement links TRBV18 to TRBJ1-2, with TRBD1 as a possible D gene (5 bases). Looked up from germline, CDR1 is KGHSH and CDR2 is LQKENI. The CDR3 covers 16 residues. V lost 5 bases and J lost 6, with 22 bases in between. As DNA, the CDR3 is TGTGCCAGCTCAGCCTTACAAACAGTCCCGGGGGATGGCTACACCTTC. Protein product: CASSALQTVPGDGYTF.

This chain joins TRBV15 and TRBJ2-3; TRBD2 matches 7 bases. Germline trimming cut 1 base from V and 0 bases from J; bases unmatched to any gene: 16. The CDR3 spans 20 residues. CDR1 LNHNV and CDR2 YYDKDF come from the germline V gene (reference sequence). CDR3 nucleotide sequence: TGTGCCACCAGCAGAGCCACGTTCGCGGGAGATAAAGGGAGCACAGATACGCAGTATTTT. It specifies CATSRATFAGDKGSTDTQYF.

The chain links TRBV5-1 to TRBJ2-2; D possibly corresponds to TRBD1 (5 bases). CDR3 length: 16 amino acids. CDR1 and CDR2 (germline): SGHRS, YFSETQ. Trimming pared 0 bases from V and 2 bases from J, leaving 11 bases between. The chain's CDR3 is CASSLEARTNTGELFF. DNA for the CDR3: TGCGCCAGCAGCTTGGAGGCTCGGACAAACACCGGGGAGCTGTTTTTT.

This chain links TRBV29-1 with TRBJ2-7; 8 bases are shared with TRBD2. V lost 7 bases and J lost 0; bases outside the gene matches: 8. Germline CDR1 is SQVTM and CDR2 is ANQGSEA. The CDR3 sequence is 14 residues long. CDR3 protein: CSAFSGAGSYEQYF. In DNA form, the CDR3 reads TGCAGCGCCTTTAGCGGGGCGGGCTCCTACGAGCAGTACTTC.

With regard to this clone: Mismatch with germline at one junction end may stem from a read error. The V call is TRBV7-9, the J call TRBJ1-2, with D unresolved. The CDR3 spans 12 residues. The germline gives CDR1 SEHNR, CDR2 FQNEAQ (reference sequence). The CDR3 sequence is CSSSLAGDGYTF. Here the CDR3 DNA reads TGTTCCAGCAGCTTAGCAGGAGATGGCTACACCTTC. The variable domain in full, completed from reference TRBV7-9 and TRBJ1-2, reads DTGVSQNPRHKITKRGQNVTFRCDPISEHNRLYWYRQTLGQGPEFLTYFQNEAQLEKSRLLSDRFSAERPKGSFSTLEIQRTEQGDSAMYLCSSSLAGDGYTFGSGTRLTVV.

The rearrangement joins TRBV5-1 to TRBJ1-1; the D gene is possibly TRBD1 (6 bases). Germline-derived CDR1 and CDR2 are SGHRS and YFSETQ. V lost 0 bases, J lost 8 bases, and 14 bases lay in between. The CDR3 consists of 14 residues. The CDR3 DNA reads as TGCGCCAGCAGCTTGGTGGTAACAGGGACCGAAGCTTTCTTT. It is translated as CASSLVVTGTEAFF. Looking up the rest from reference TRBV5-1 and TRBJ1-1 gives the full variable domain: KAGVTQTPRYLIKTRGQQVTLSCSPISGHRSVSWYQQTPGQGLQFLFEYFSETQRNKGNFPGRFSGRQFSNSRSEMNVSTLELGDSALYLCASSLVVTGTEAFFGQGTRLTVV.